This record covers a single TCR beta chain. Its cognate antigen is unknown. This specimen comes from a study of shared clonotypes between healthy human individuals. TCRdb keeps only in-frame clones here, not all; method: immunoSEQ multiplex PCR. The top ten hold around 0.37% of the sample, which has around 2.5 million clones, over 85% seen once. Study-wide findings and caveats: Few donors restricted represented genetic and exposure-history diversity.

The CDR3 contains 14 residues. The germline V and J ends were trimmed by 6 bases and 6 bases, with 18 bases remaining between them. Germline-derived CDR1 and CDR2 are ENHRY and SYGVKD. This receptor was identified in a man between 18 and 29 years old in good health. Some clones in this sample may be carry-over from other donors' samples. Sequencing was carried out using naive CD4+ T cells from PBMCs. Subset given: CD45RA+ positively selected. The chain has TRBV10-3 and TRBJ2-7; either TRBD1 or TRBD2 may fit D (5 bases each). The CDR3 DNA sequence: TGTGCCATCAGACCCACTCAGGGAGACGGCGAGCAGTACTTC. It yields the protein CAIRPTQGDGEQYF.